This TCR beta chain was found in a study of T-cell memory formation after mild COVID-19. TCRdb ran MiXCR on the 5' RACE reads and lists one entry per CDR3 protein. The sample consists of about 180,000 distinct CDR3 sequences, 18% of them appearing once. This clonotype was detected only a few times. The source material was PBMCs or a T cell subset sorted from them (not recorded which). The sequence was obtained from a man aged 18 to 30 who had mild COVID-19 (a few samples of this study predate the infection). Cell type and time point are not known.

The CDR3 DNA follows: TGTGCCAGCAGCTTAGGGACAGGCTTCACCGGGGAGCTGTTTTTT. It yields the protein CASSLGTGFTGELFF. V usage is TRBV5-6 and J usage is TRBJ2-2, with 8 bases that match TRBD1. This CDR3 region has 15 residues. The trim removed 2 bases at V and 4 bases at J, leaving 4 bases unmatched. From germline, CDR1 is SGHDT and CDR2 YYEEEE.